Listed below are T cell receptor beta chains from one sample, sequenced in a study of blood T cell repertoires in COVID-19. Data came from immunoSEQ multiplex PCR; TCRdb stores just in-frame clones and leaves some out. The top ten hold roughly 17% of the sample, which has about 120,000 clones, over 75% seen once. Sequenced input: peripheral blood. Source of these receptors: a man aged 55 to 70 with active or convalescent COVID-19. CDR3s include the opening cysteine and the closing phenylalanine or tryptophan. D genes are given only for firm matches.

CDR3,DNA,V,D,J
CASSPVVGGAGELFF,TGTGCCAGCAGTCCAGTTGTCGGAGGGGCCGGGGAGCTGTTTTTT,TRBV21-1,.,TRBJ2-2
CSVESRSLYGYTF,TGCAGCGTTGAGTCGAGGAGCCTCTATGGCTACACCTTC,TRBV29-1,.,TRBJ1-2
CAISVDRDGYTF,TGTGCCATCAGTGTGGACAGAGATGGCTACACCTTC,TRBV10-3,.,TRBJ1-2
CASSDQQVGTEAFF,TGCGCCAGCAGTGACCAACAGGTGGGGACTGAAGCTTTCTTT,TRBV10-2,.,TRBJ1-1
CATSGPNTKAFF,TGTGCCACCAGCGGTCCGAACACTAAAGCTTTCTTT,TRBV15,.,TRBJ1-1
CASTSGQVVGEAFF,TGTGCCAGTACCTCGGGACAGGTAGTTGGTGAAGCTTTCTTT,TRBV19,TRBD1,TRBJ1-1
CASSRQGTVETQYF,TGTGCCAGCAGTCGACAGGGAACCGTGGAGACCCAGTACTTC,TRBV2,TRBD1,TRBJ2-5
CASSLALTSRSTDTQYF,TGTGCCAGCAGCTTGGCCCTGACTAGCAGAAGCACAGATACGCAGTATTTT,TRBV5-4,TRBD2,TRBJ2-3
CASSPGRGKTEAFF,TGTGCCAGCTCACCGGGACGGGGGAAGACTGAAGCTTTCTTT,TRBV18,.,TRBJ1-1
CASSPGLDISEQYF,TGTGCCAGCTCACCAGGTCTGGACATTAGCGAGCAGTACTTC,TRBV18,.,TRBJ2-7
CSAAGEETQYF,TGCAGTGCTGCCGGGGAAGAGACCCAGTACTTC,TRBV20-1,.,TRBJ2-5
CASRPLRGEAFF,TGTGCCAGCAGGCCCCTACGAGGGGAAGCTTTCTTT,TRBV6-5,.,TRBJ1-1